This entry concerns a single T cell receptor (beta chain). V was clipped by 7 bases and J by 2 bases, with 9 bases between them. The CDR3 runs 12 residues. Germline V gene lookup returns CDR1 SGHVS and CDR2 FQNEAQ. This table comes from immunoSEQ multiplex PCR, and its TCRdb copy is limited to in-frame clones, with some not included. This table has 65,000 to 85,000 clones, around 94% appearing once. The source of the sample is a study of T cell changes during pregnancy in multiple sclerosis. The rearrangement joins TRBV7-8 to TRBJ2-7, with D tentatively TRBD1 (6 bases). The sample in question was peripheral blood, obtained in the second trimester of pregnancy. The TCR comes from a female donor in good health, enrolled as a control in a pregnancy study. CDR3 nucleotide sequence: TGTGCCAGCACGACAGGCCCCTACGAGCAGTACTTC. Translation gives CASTTGPYEQYF.